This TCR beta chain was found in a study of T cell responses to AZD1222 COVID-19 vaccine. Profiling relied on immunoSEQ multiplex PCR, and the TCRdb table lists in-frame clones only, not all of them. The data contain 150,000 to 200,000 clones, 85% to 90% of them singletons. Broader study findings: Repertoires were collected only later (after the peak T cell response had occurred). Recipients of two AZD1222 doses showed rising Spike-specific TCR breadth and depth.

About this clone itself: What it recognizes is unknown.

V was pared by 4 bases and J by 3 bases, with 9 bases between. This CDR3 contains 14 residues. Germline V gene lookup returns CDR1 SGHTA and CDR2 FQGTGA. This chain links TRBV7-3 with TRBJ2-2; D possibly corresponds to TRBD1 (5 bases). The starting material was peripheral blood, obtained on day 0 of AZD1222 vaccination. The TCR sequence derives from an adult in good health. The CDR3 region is CASSWGTHTGELFF. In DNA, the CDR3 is TGTGCCAGCAGCTGGGGCACACACACCGGGGAGCTGTTTTTT.